This T cell receptor (beta chain) originates from a study of shared clonotypes between healthy human individuals. Study results and caveats: When compared with the clonotypes that were shared by all four sorted-subset donors, the non-shared clonotypes turned out to have lower generation probabilities.

This clone was observed a handful of times. The antigen remains unidentified. Germline CDR1 and CDR2: SGHAT and FQNNGV. The CDR3 has 14 residues. V shed 7 bases and J 6 bases; nucleotides not matched to a gene: 9. Each PCR replicate from the sorted subsets contained around 200 ng DNA, which is tens of thousands of T cell genomes. Original analysis: For the immunoSEQ data, sequences were junction-only without quality scores, so filtering differed. This table comes from immunoSEQ multiplex PCR, and its TCRdb copy is limited to in-frame clones, with some not included. V and J calls and clone size are copied from that table; D and trimming were computed from the DNA. This table has about 980,000 clones, over 75% appearing once.

The chain uses TRBV11-2 and TRBJ2-1; 7 nucleotides match TRBD2. Sequenced: memory CD4+ T cells sorted from blood. The sample's subset: CD45RA-negative fraction. The sequence was obtained from a man younger than 35 in good health. CDR3 sequence reads: CASTPQRGLNEQFF. CDR3 in DNA: TGTGCCAGCACCCCGCAGCGGGGCCTCAATGAGCAGTTCTTC. The full variable domain, its missing parts supplied by reference TRBV11-2 and TRBJ2-1, is EAGVAQSPRYKIIEKRQSVAFWCNPISGHATLYWYQQILGQGPKLLIQFQNNGVVDDSQLPKDRFSAERLKGVDSTLKIQPAKLEDSAVYLCASTPQRGLNEQFFGPGTRLTVL.